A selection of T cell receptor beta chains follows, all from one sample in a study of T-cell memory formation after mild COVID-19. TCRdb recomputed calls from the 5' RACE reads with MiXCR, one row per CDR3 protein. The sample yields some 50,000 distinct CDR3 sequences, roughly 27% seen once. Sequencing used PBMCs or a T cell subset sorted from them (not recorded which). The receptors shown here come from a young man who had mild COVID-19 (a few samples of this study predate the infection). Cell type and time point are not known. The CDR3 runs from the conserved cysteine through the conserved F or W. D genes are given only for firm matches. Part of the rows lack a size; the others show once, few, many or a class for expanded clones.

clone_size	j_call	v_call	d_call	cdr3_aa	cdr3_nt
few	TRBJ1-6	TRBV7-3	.	CASSLRAESSPLHF	TGTGCCAGCAGCTTAAGGGCAGAATCTTCACCCCTCCACTTT
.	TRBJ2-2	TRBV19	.	CASSIRLVPGELFF	TGTGCCAGTAGTATACGGCTAGTCCCCGGGGAGCTGTTTTTT
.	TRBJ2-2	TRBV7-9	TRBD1	CASSLASPGQGVSNTGELFF	TGTGCCAGCAGCTTAGCATCTCCGGGACAGGGAGTAAGCAACACCGGGGAGCTGTTTTTT
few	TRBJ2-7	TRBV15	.	CATSNPASYEQYF	TGTGCCACCAGCAATCCAGCCAGCTACGAGCAGTACTTC
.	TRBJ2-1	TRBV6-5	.	CASIKGVNEQFF	TGTGCCAGCATTAAAGGGGTGAATGAGCAGTTCTTC
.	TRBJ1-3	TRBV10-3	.	CAAWGASSGNTIYF	TGTGCCGCGTGGGGCGCGAGCTCTGGAAACACCATATATTTT
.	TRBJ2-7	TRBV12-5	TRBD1	CASGAPTGGNEQYF	TGTGCTAGTGGTGCCCCGACAGGGGGGAACGAGCAGTACTTC
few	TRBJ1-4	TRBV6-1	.	CASSDPLLSTNEKLFF	TGTGCCAGCAGTGATCCTCTCCTTTCAACTAATGAAAAACTGTTTTTT
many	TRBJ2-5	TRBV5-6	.	CASSLARGRETQYF	TGTGCCAGCAGCTTGGCCCGAGGGAGGGAGACCCAGTACTTC
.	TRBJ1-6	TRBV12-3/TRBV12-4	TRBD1	CASSPPQGNWPLHF	TGTGCCAGCAGTCCCCCACAGGGGAATTGGCCCCTCCACTTT
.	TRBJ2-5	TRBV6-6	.	CASSQSSETQYF	TGTGCCAGCAGTCAATCCTCGGAGACCCAGTACTTC
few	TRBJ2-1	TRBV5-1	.	CASSLAGSNEQFF	TGTGCCAGCAGTTTAGCAGGGTCCAATGAGCAGTTCTTC
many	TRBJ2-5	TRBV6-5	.	CASTRGEQETQYF	TGTGCCAGCACCCGAGGGGAGCAAGAGACCCAGTACTTC
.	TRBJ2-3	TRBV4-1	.	CASSQDPDPRDTQYF	TGCGCCAGCAGCCAAGATCCGGACCCGCGGGATACGCAGTATTTT
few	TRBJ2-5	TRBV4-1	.	CASSRDGGAETQYF	TGCGCCAGCAGCCGAGATGGCGGGGCGGAGACCCAGTACTTC
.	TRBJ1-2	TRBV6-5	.	CASSYTDRWGYTF	TGTGCCAGCAGTTACACTGACAGATGGGGCTACACCTTC
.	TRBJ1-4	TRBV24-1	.	CATSGEGSEKLFF	TGTGCCACCAGTGGGGAGGGATCTGAAAAACTGTTTTTT
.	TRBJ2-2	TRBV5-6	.	CASSLSSGLNTGELFF	TGTGCCAGCAGCTTGAGTTCAGGGCTGAACACCGGGGAGCTGTTTTTT
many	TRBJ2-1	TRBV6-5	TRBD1	CASSPDRGDEQFF	TGTGCCAGCAGTCCGGACAGGGGAGACGAGCAGTTCTTC
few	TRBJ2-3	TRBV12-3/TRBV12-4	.	CASSPRWRADTQYF	TGTGCCAGCAGCCCACGGTGGAGGGCAGATACGCAGTATTTT
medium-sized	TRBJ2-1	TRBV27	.	CASSQGSRVNEQFF	TGTGCCAGCAGTCAGGGGAGTAGAGTCAATGAGCAGTTCTTC
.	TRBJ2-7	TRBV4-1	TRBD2	CASSHPGGAYEQYF	TGCGCCAGCAGCCACCCGGGGGGGGCCTACGAGCAGTACTTC
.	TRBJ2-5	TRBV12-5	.	CASGLGTLPMGETQYF	TGTGCTAGTGGTTTGGGAACCTTACCCATGGGAGAGACCCAGTACTTC
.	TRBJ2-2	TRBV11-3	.	CASSNRDPNTGELFF	TGTGCCAGCAGCAACAGGGACCCGAACACCGGGGAGCTGTTTTTT
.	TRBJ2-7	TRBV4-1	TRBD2	CASSQVASGGRYEQYF	TGCGCCAGCAGCCAAGTGGCTAGCGGGGGGAGGTACGAGCAGTACTTC
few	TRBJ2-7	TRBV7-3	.	CASSLTSGPYEQYF	TGTGCCAGCAGCTTAACTAGCGGCCCCTACGAGCAGTACTTC
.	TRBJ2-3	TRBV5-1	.	CASSLATGATDTQYF	TGCGCCAGCAGCTTGGCCACGGGGGCCACAGATACGCAGTATTTT
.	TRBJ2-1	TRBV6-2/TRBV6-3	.	CASSYSRLHYNEQFF	TGTGCCAGCAGTTACTCCAGACTCCACTACAATGAGCAGTTCTTC
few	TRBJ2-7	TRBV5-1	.	CASSFSRGEQYF	TGCGCCAGCAGCTTCTCGAGGGGCGAGCAGTACTTC
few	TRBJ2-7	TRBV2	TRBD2	CASSVTLAGETYEQYF	TGTGCCAGCAGTGTGACCCTAGCGGGGGAAACCTACGAGCAGTACTTC
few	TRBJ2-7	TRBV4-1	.	CASSPRGQPYEQYF	TGCGCCAGCAGCCCACGGGGTCAGCCCTACGAGCAGTACTTC
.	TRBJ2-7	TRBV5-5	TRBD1	CASSWGQGYYEKYF	TGTGCCAGCAGCTGGGGACAGGGTTACTACGAGAAGTACTTC
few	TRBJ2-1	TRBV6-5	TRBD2	CASRILGEGTREEQFF	TGTGCCAGCAGAATTCTGGGGGAGGGGACTCGCGAAGAGCAGTTCTTC
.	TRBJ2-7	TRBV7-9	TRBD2	CASSLVGLASYEQYF	TGTGCCAGCAGCTTAGTGGGACTAGCGTCCTACGAGCAGTACTTC
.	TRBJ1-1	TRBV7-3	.	CASSLTAFAEAFF	TGTGCCAGCAGCTTAACTGCGTTCGCTGAAGCTTTCTTT